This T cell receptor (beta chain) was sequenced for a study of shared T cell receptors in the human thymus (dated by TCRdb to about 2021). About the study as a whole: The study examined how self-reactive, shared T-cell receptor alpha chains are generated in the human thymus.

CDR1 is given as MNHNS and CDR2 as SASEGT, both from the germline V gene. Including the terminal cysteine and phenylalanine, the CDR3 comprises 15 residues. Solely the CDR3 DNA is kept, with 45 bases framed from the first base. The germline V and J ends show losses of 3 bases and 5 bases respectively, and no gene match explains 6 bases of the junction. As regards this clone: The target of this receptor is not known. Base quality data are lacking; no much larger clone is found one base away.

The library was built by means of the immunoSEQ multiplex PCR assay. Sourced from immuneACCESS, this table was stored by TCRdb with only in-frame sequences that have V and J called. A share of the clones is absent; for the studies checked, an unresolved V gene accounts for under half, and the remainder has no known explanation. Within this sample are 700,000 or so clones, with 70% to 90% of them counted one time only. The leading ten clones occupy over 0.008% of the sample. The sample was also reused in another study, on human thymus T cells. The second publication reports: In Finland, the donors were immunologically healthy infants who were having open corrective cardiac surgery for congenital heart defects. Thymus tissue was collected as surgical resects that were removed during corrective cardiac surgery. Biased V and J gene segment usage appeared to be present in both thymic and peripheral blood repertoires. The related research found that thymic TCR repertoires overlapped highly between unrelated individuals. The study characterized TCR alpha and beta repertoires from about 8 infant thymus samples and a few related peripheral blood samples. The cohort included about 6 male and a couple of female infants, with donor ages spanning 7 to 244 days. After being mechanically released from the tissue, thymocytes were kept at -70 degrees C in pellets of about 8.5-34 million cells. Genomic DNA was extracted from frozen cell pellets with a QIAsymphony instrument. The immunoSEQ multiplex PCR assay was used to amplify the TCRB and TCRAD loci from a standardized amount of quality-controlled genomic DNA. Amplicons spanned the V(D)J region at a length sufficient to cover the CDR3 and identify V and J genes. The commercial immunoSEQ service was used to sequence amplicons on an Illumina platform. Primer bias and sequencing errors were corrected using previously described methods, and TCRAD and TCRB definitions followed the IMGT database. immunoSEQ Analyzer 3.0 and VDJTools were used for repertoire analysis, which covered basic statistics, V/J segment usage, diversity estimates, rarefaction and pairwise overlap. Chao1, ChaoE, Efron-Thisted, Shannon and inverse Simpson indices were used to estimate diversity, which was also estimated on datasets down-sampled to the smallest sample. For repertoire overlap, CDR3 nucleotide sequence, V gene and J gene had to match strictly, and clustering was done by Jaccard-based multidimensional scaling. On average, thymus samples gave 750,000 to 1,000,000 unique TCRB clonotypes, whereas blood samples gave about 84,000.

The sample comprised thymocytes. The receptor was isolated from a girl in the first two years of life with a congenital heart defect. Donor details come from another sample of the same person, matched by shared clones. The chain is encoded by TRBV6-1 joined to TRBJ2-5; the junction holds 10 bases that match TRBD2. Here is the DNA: TGTGCCAGCAGTGACATAGCGGGGGGTAGGGAGACCCAGTACTTC. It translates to CASSDIAGGRETQYF.